The rows below give T cell receptor beta chains drawn from one sample of a study of control samples from healthy donors and cancer patients. The method was immunoSEQ multiplex PCR; TCRdb's version includes in-frame clones alone and lacks a portion of them. The sample includes tens of thousands of clones, about 88% of them seen just once. The sample comprised blood. These receptors all stem from a woman in her fifties or sixties in good health. Each CDR3 is given with its conserved first and last residue. Clone size is stated in some rows and not others, as once, few, many or a class when expanded.

j_call: TRBJ1-1
v_call: TRBV10-3
clone_size: NA
cdr3_aa: CAIGPGQGEYTEAFF

j_call: TRBJ1-4
v_call: TRBV6-5
clone_size: NA
cdr3_aa: CASTATGRYEKLFF

j_call: TRBJ1-4
v_call: TRBV29-1
clone_size: NA
cdr3_aa: CSALSRAPNEKLFF

j_call: TRBJ2-1
v_call: TRBV11-3
clone_size: NA
cdr3_aa: CASSLGQVYNEQFF

j_call: TRBJ1-1
v_call: TRBV2
clone_size: NA
cdr3_aa: CASSEVGMGTEAFF

j_call: TRBJ1-2
v_call: TRBV2
clone_size: NA
cdr3_aa: CASSPTRDSLYGYTF

j_call: TRBJ2-5
v_call: TRBV7-6
clone_size: NA
cdr3_aa: CASSHPLRDRGRETQYF

j_call: TRBJ1-6
v_call: TRBV5-1
clone_size: NA
cdr3_aa: CASSLVRTTAGRGYSPLHF

j_call: TRBJ2-5
v_call: TRBV4-2
clone_size: NA
cdr3_aa: CASSQEELGLRGETQYF

j_call: TRBJ2-3
v_call: TRBV19
clone_size: few
cdr3_aa: CASSIERRGSTDTQYF

j_call: TRBJ2-7
v_call: TRBV7-9
clone_size: NA
cdr3_aa: CASSLVEDEQYF

j_call: TRBJ2-2
v_call: TRBV9
clone_size: NA
cdr3_aa: CASSVGQGSNTGELFF

j_call: TRBJ2-2
v_call: TRBV6-5
clone_size: NA
cdr3_aa: CAASGYQNTGELFF

j_call: TRBJ1-5
v_call: TRBV28
clone_size: NA
cdr3_aa: CASTQGGVSNQPQHF

j_call: TRBJ2-3
v_call: TRBV6-5
clone_size: NA
cdr3_aa: CASSWQGTDTDTQYF

j_call: TRBJ1-6
v_call: TRBV5-4
clone_size: NA
cdr3_aa: CASSLTGTADNSPLHF

j_call: TRBJ2-5
v_call: TRBV15
clone_size: NA
cdr3_aa: CATSREGGLAFKTQYF

j_call: TRBJ1-6
v_call: TRBV19
clone_size: many
cdr3_aa: CASSQWNSPLHF

j_call: TRBJ2-7
v_call: TRBV3-1/TRBV3-2
clone_size: NA
cdr3_aa: CASSRLAGGATEQYF

j_call: TRBJ1-1
v_call: TRBV5-1
clone_size: NA
cdr3_aa: CASEGPGTEAFF

j_call: TRBJ2-7
v_call: TRBV18
clone_size: NA
cdr3_aa: CASSPGTQGGRYF

j_call: TRBJ1-1
v_call: TRBV6-5
clone_size: NA
cdr3_aa: CATGWGGTEAFF

j_call: TRBJ1-4
v_call: TRBV6-5
clone_size: once
cdr3_aa: CASSYSSGTAYEKLFF

j_call: TRBJ1-1
v_call: TRBV20-1
clone_size: NA
cdr3_aa: CSARDQLEAFF

j_call: TRBJ2-3
v_call: TRBV24-1
clone_size: NA
cdr3_aa: CATSDSPRPRGSADTQYF

j_call: TRBJ2-7
v_call: TRBV5-1
clone_size: NA
cdr3_aa: CASSLAVTYEQYF

j_call: TRBJ2-3
v_call: TRBV7-9
clone_size: NA
cdr3_aa: CASSDVQSGTQYF

j_call: TRBJ1-2
v_call: TRBV29-1
clone_size: NA
cdr3_aa: CSVEGQADDYGYTF

j_call: TRBJ2-3
v_call: TRBV5-1
clone_size: NA
cdr3_aa: CASGGTGVPTDTQYF

j_call: TRBJ1-4
v_call: TRBV28
clone_size: once
cdr3_aa: CASSLDSTNEKLFF

j_call: TRBJ2-1
v_call: TRBV15
clone_size: once
cdr3_aa: CATSREQGASNEQFF

j_call: TRBJ1-2
v_call: TRBV12-3/TRBV12-4
clone_size: NA
cdr3_aa: CASSSGTGDGYTF

j_call: TRBJ1-1
v_call: TRBV7-9
clone_size: NA
cdr3_aa: CASSPDSLEAFF

j_call: TRBJ1-2
v_call: TRBV18
clone_size: few
cdr3_aa: CASSPSTGGDLYGYTF

j_call: TRBJ1-1
v_call: TRBV18
clone_size: NA
cdr3_aa: CASSPNFLLNTEAFF

j_call: TRBJ1-1
v_call: TRBV28
clone_size: NA
cdr3_aa: CASSTRQGGKAEAFF

j_call: TRBJ2-7
v_call: TRBV6-5
clone_size: few
cdr3_aa: CASSRTDSSYEQYF

j_call: TRBJ1-2
v_call: TRBV7-9
clone_size: NA
cdr3_aa: CASSLGTGNYGYTF

j_call: TRBJ2-7
v_call: TRBV10-3
clone_size: NA
cdr3_aa: CATLQTYEQYF